These T cell receptor beta chains were read from a single sample in a study of shared clonotypes between healthy human individuals. Repertoires were generated with immunoSEQ multiplex PCR, while TCRdb's copy carries only in-frame clones and drops some. Here the sample spans 2 million to 2.5 million clones, about 95% being singletons. Sequenced: naive CD4+ T cells sorted from blood. These receptor sequences come from a man younger than 35 in good health. CDR3s include the opening cysteine and the closing phenylalanine or tryptophan. Each record gives: D gene, clone size, V gene, J gene, CDR3 DNA, CDR3 protein. The D gene is left open where the match is weak. Clone size appears in some rows only: once, few, many, or a class for an expanded clone.

D: -; size: -; V: TRBV5-4; J: TRBJ2-6; DNA: TGTGCCAGCAGCTCGACGAGCTCTGGGGCCAACGTCCTGACTTTC; CDR3: CASSSTSSGANVLTF
D: TRBD1; size: once; V: TRBV29-1; J: TRBJ1-2; DNA: TGCAGCGTTCATGGGCCCCGGGACAGAAATGACTATGGCTACACCTTC; CDR3: CSVHGPRDRNDYGYTF
D: -; size: -; V: TRBV13; J: TRBJ2-3; DNA: TGTGCCAGCAGCTTAGGCCATAGCACAGATACGCAGTATTTT; CDR3: CASSLGHSTDTQYF
D: TRBD2; size: -; V: TRBV5-1; J: TRBJ2-7; DNA: TGCGCCAGCAGTAAGGGACTAGCGGGAGGGCCCACCTACGAGCAGTACTTC; CDR3: CASSKGLAGGPTYEQYF
D: TRBD1; size: -; V: TRBV28; J: TRBJ1-6; DNA: TGTGCCAGCAGGACCGGACAGGGGTCTAATTCACCCCTCCACTTT; CDR3: CASRTGQGSNSPLHF
D: -; size: -; V: TRBV10-1; J: TRBJ1-1; DNA: TGCGCCAGCATTCGGGACGAAAACCTGACTGAAGCTTTCTTT; CDR3: CASIRDENLTEAFF
D: -; size: -; V: TRBV28; J: TRBJ1-5; DNA: TGTGCCAGCAGTCTCTCAGTTAGCAATCAGCCCCAGCATTTT; CDR3: CASSLSVSNQPQHF
D: TRBD2; size: -; V: TRBV5-4; J: TRBJ2-7; DNA: TGTGCCAGCAGAAAAGCGGGGCGTGCTCCCTACGAGCAGTACTTC; CDR3: CASRKAGRAPYEQYF
D: -; size: -; V: TRBV27; J: TRBJ1-6; DNA: TGTGCCAGCAGTCTACAGGGAAGGAGCACGAATTCACCCCTCCACTTT; CDR3: CASSLQGRSTNSPLHF
D: -; size: -; V: TRBV5-5; J: TRBJ2-3; DNA: TGTGCCAGCAGCAACACAGTTGATACAGATACGCAGTATTTT; CDR3: CASSNTVDTDTQYF
D: -; size: -; V: TRBV5-4; J: TRBJ2-5; DNA: TGTGCCAGCAGAGTTGAAGGGGAAAAGCAAGAGACCCAGTACTTC; CDR3: CASRVEGEKQETQYF
D: -; size: -; V: TRBV5-1; J: TRBJ1-2; DNA: TGCGCCAGCAGCTTGGCCCCAGAGAAGGATGGCTACACCTTC; CDR3: CASSLAPEKDGYTF
D: -; size: -; V: TRBV18; J: TRBJ1-1; DNA: TGTGCCAGCTCACCTTCCTCGGCCCGCACTGAAGCTTTCTTT; CDR3: CASSPSSARTEAFF
D: -; size: -; V: TRBV30; J: TRBJ1-2; DNA: TGTGCCTGGAGTCCAGGGACAAATGGCTACACCTTC; CDR3: CAWSPGTNGYTF
D: TRBD2; size: -; V: TRBV10-3; J: TRBJ2-7; DNA: TGTGCCATCAGTGAGTCGGGACTAGCGGTATACGAGCAGTACTTC; CDR3: CAISESGLAVYEQYF
D: -; size: -; V: TRBV5-1; J: TRBJ1-1; DNA: TGCGCCAGCAGCTTGGAATTGGCGGCCACTGAAGCTTTCTTT; CDR3: CASSLELAATEAFF
D: -; size: -; V: TRBV6-1; J: TRBJ2-3; DNA: TGTGCCAGCGTCGCCAGCACAGATACGCAGTATTTT; CDR3: CASVASTDTQYF
D: -; size: -; V: TRBV7-9; J: TRBJ1-1; DNA: TGTGCCAGCAGTTGGGGCGAAGGCACTGAAGCTTTCTTT; CDR3: CASSWGEGTEAFF
D: -; size: -; V: TRBV2; J: TRBJ2-7; DNA: TGTGCCAGCAACAGAGACAGCTCCTACGAGCAGTACTTC; CDR3: CASNRDSSYEQYF
D: TRBD2; size: -; V: TRBV10-1; J: TRBJ2-3; DNA: TGCGCCAGCAGCTTTGGACTAGCGGCAGATACGCAGTATTTT; CDR3: CASSFGLAADTQYF